This TCR beta chain was identified in a study of blood T cell repertoires in COVID-19 (dated by TCRdb to the early 2020s). Regarding the complete study: Samples from collaborators originated in the United States, Italy and Spain and spanned both the acute and convalescent phases of COVID-19. A de-identified subject ID, COVID-19 status, age in years and sex were almost always included in the sample metadata. A freely available public database, intended as a resource for researchers studying the immune response to SARS-CoV-2, is where the repertoires were released. The material from the prospective study consisted of cDNA or gDNA derived from T cells, B-cell-depleted T cells, or PBMCs. The dataset comprised deeply sampled blood TCRbeta repertoires from subjects exposed to, actively infected with, or recovered from COVID-19. Where HLA class I and class II types were available, the types were taken from metadata supplied by the sample provider, not from assay-based typing. Samples came from the ongoing ImmuneRACE study (first 160 participants) plus 1,254 subjects from 6 global collaborators.

This clone has just a few counts. Its recognized antigen is unknown. Base qualities are not at hand, and no much larger clone is one base apart. TCRbeta CDR3 regions were amplified from genomic DNA using the immunoSEQ Assay, a bias-controlled multiplex PCR. The paper's processing steps were these. Within the assay, amplification of reference gene primers was used to estimate how many nucleated cells each sample contained. To quantify the absolute abundance of each unique TCRbeta CDR3 rearrangement, sequence reads were collapsed and filtered. For each sample, productive Simpson clonality was calculated as the square root of Simpson's diversity index over productive rearrangements. TCRdb re-hosts the immuneACCESS table, in-frame sequences only. Its copies lack some clones; in the studies checked, an unresolved V gene accounts for under half of them, and the cause for the rest is not known. The V and J calls and the clone size are those of that table, but D and trimming were determined from the DNA. This sample lists approximately 290,000 clones; roughly 89% were detected once. Approximately 4% of the sample is in the top ten clones.

Paper-wide results and their limitations: The amount of clinical and demographic metadata varied by source and participant and was provided uncurated.

Trimming costs V 0 bases and J 5 bases, and their ends lie 10 bases apart. CDR1 MNHEY and CDR2 SVGAGI are derived from the germline V gene. Taken from cysteine to phenylalanine, the CDR3 has 15 residues. CDR3 DNA only is kept here, 45 bases in frame from base 1. Participants in the prospective study were enrolled through a virtual design, were aged roughly 18 to 100 years, and lived in under 25 United States geographic areas. Cohort assignment in the prospective study relied on participant-reported clinical history from a screening survey and a study questionnaire. Each participant in the prospective study had whole blood, serum and a nasopharyngeal or oropharyngeal swab collected by mobile phlebotomists. Participants in the prospective study had the option to provide additional blood draws and questionnaires over a roughly 2-month period. Prospective study blood samples were shipped either frozen or at room temperature before DNA extraction.

The clonotype comes from a young woman with acute COVID-19. Sequencing input: PBMCs or T cells enriched from blood (not recorded which). The sequence is built from TRBV6-5 and TRBJ1-4; TRBD1 is possibly the D segment (6 matching bases). The DNA reads as follows: TGTGCCAGCAGTTACTCACAGGGAGGGAATGAAAAACTGTTTTTT. Its product reads: CASSYSQGGNEKLFF.